A selection of T cell receptor beta chains follows, all from one sample in a study of shared clonotypes between healthy human individuals. The data were produced by immunoSEQ multiplex PCR, yet TCRdb's version contains in-frame clones alone and is incomplete. The sample includes millions of clones, approximately 95% seen only once; the top ten take roughly 1.1%. The sequenced sample was naive CD8+ T cells sorted from blood. These receptors were taken from a man aged 18 to 29 in good health. Each CDR3 is given with its conserved first and last residue. Each record gives: clone size, J gene, V gene, CDR3 length, D gene, CDR3 protein, CDR3 DNA. The D gene is left open where the match is weak. Some rows mark clone size as missing; the rest say once, few, many or name a class of expanded clone.

>once|TRBJ2-7|TRBV5-1|15|TRBD2
CASSLAGGGGYEQYF
TGCGCCAGCAGCTTGGCCGGCGGGGGAGGCTACGAGCAGTACTTC
>.|TRBJ2-1|TRBV9|14|.
CASSGDDGDNEQFF
TGTGCCAGCAGCGGGGACGACGGGGACAATGAGCAGTTCTTC
>.|TRBJ2-7|TRBV7-2|16|TRBD2
CASSLGFLAGAYEQYF
TGTGCCAGCAGCTTAGGGTTTCTAGCGGGAGCCTACGAGCAGTACTTC
>once|TRBJ1-3|TRBV5-4|14|.
CASSLGGIGNTIYF
TGTGCCAGCAGCTTGGGAGGGATAGGAAACACCATATATTTT
>.|TRBJ1-5|TRBV5-6|16|.
CASSLSRASDNQPQHF
TGTGCCAGCAGCTTGTCCCGGGCAAGTGACAATCAGCCCCAGCATTTT
>.|TRBJ2-5|TRBV7-2|14|.
CASSPRTLQETQYF
TGTGCCAGCAGCCCCAGGACTTTACAAGAGACCCAGTACTTC
>.|TRBJ1-1|TRBV6-5|15|.
CASSYSGEGNTEAFF
TGTGCCAGCAGTTACTCGGGAGAAGGGAACACTGAAGCTTTCTTT
>.|TRBJ1-2|TRBV27|15|TRBD1
CASRAGAGGGYGYTF
TGTGCCAGCAGGGCTGGGGCAGGGGGTGGCTATGGCTACACCTTC
>.|TRBJ2-3|TRBV10-2|13|.
CASSDRELYTQYF
TGCGCCAGCAGTGACCGGGAGCTGTATACGCAGTATTTT
>.|TRBJ1-6|TRBV7-2|15|.
CASSLASAGNSPLHF
TGTGCCAGCAGCTTAGCATCTGCCGGGAATTCACCCCTCCACTTT
>.|TRBJ1-1|TRBV7-6|15|.
CASSLGDGLNTEAFF
TGTGCCAGCAGCTTGGGGGACGGACTGAACACTGAAGCTTTCTTT
>.|TRBJ2-1|TRBV4-3|16|.
CASSQDHPTPYNEQFF
TGCGCCAGCAGCCAAGATCACCCTACTCCCTACAATGAGCAGTTCTTC
>.|TRBJ2-5|TRBV5-4|12|.
CASSQYQETQYF
TGTGCCAGCAGTCAGTACCAAGAGACCCAGTACTTC
>once|TRBJ2-5|TRBV9|16|.
CASSDGGNVGGETQYF
TGTGCCAGCAGCGACGGCGGCAACGTGGGCGGGGAGACCCAGTACTTC
>.|TRBJ1-3|TRBV7-9|14|TRBD1
CASKTTGEKNTIYF
TGTGCCAGCAAAACGACAGGGGAGAAAAACACCATATATTTT
>.|TRBJ1-5|TRBV7-9|12|.
CASSVLNQPQHF
TGTGCCAGCAGCGTCCTCAATCAGCCCCAGCATTTT
>once|TRBJ2-7|TRBV7-9|12|.
CASSYSSYEQYF
TGTGCCAGCAGCTATAGCTCCTACGAGCAGTACTTC
>.|TRBJ1-6|TRBV6-1|19|.
CASSEAGSIPVAYNSPLHF
TGTGCCAGCAGTGAAGCTGGGAGTATACCTGTGGCCTATAATTCACCCCTCCACTTT
>.|TRBJ2-7|TRBV4-1|15|TRBD1
CASSQAGTGNGEQYF
TGCGCCAGCAGCCAAGCCGGGACAGGAAACGGCGAGCAGTACTTC
>once|TRBJ2-7|TRBV11-3|12|.
CASSLEGDEQYF
TGTGCCAGCAGCTTAGAGGGGGACGAGCAGTACTTC
>.|TRBJ2-7|TRBV7-8|16|TRBD1
CASSYAGGTDSYEQYF
TGTGCCAGCAGCTACGCAGGGGGCACGGATTCCTACGAGCAGTACTTC
>.|TRBJ1-2|TRBV6-1|16|.
CASSEGVPLLVGGYTF
TGTGCCAGCAGTGAAGGGGTTCCACTCCTAGTCGGCGGCTACACCTTC
>.|TRBJ1-5|TRBV7-9|15|.
CASSMETDYNQPQHF
TGTGCCAGCAGCATGGAGACAGACTACAATCAGCCCCAGCATTTT
>.|TRBJ2-2|TRBV5-6|12|.
CASSFIGGELFF
TGTGCCAGCAGCTTTATCGGCGGGGAGCTGTTTTTT
>once|TRBJ1-2|TRBV7-8|15|.
CASSFRAEISYGYTF
TGTGCCAGCAGCTTCCGGGCAGAAATTAGCTATGGCTACACCTTC
>once|TRBJ1-2|TRBV9|13|.
CASSRTDNYGYTF
TGTGCCAGCAGCCGAACAGATAACTATGGCTACACCTTC
>.|TRBJ2-7|TRBV10-3|13|TRBD1
CAIRGQGGYEQYF
TGTGCCATCAGGGGACAGGGGGGGTACGAGCAGTACTTC
>.|TRBJ1-6|TRBV15|17|TRBD1
CATSRGTGGPNNSPLHF
TGTGCCACCAGCAGAGGGACAGGGGGCCCCAATAATTCACCCCTCCACTTT
>.|TRBJ2-7|TRBV9|14|.
CASTRRDGDYEQYF
TGTGCCAGCACCAGGCGGGACGGGGACTACGAGCAGTACTTC
>.|TRBJ1-3|TRBV6-1|18|.
CASSATRGERSSGNTIYF
TGTGCCAGCAGTGCCACGAGGGGTGAGCGGAGCTCTGGAAACACCATATATTTT
>.|TRBJ2-7|TRBV7-8|15|.
CASSLGGVVSYEQYF
TGTGCCAGCAGCCTCGGAGGGGTAGTCTCCTACGAGCAGTACTTC
>.|TRBJ2-4|TRBV5-4|17|TRBD2
CASSLGASGLAKNIQYF
TGTGCCAGCAGCTTGGGCGCTAGCGGTCTAGCCAAAAACATTCAGTACTTC